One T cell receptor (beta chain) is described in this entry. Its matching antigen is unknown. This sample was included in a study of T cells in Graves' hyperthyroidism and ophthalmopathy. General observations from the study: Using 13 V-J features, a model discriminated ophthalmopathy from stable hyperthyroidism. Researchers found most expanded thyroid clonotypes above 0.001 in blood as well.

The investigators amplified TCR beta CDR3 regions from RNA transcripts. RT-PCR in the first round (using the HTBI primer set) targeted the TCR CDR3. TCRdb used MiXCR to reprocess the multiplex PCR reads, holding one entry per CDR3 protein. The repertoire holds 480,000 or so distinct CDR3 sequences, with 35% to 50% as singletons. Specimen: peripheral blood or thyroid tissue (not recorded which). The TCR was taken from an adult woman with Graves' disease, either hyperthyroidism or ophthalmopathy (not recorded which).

The chain's CDR3 is CASSYENSPLHF. The CDR3 DNA follows: TGTGCCAGCAGCTACGAGAATTCACCCCTCCACTTT. The V and J genes are TRBV7-9 and TRBJ1-6; D remains ambiguous. Germline V lookup: CDR1 SEHNR, CDR2 FQNEAQ (reference sequence). The CDR3 covers 12 residues. Trimming removed 4 bases at V and 7 bases at J, with 5 bases between.